The rows below give T cell receptor beta chains drawn from one sample of a study of Graves' ophthalmopathy and Graves' hyperthyroidism. TCRdb re-called the multiplex PCR reads with MiXCR, one entry per CDR3 protein. The sample includes under 350,000 distinct CDR3 sequences, roughly 17% of them seen just once. Material: peripheral blood. These receptors were collected from an adult man with Graves' ophthalmopathy. CDR3s include the opening cysteine and the closing phenylalanine or tryptophan. Fields, in order: CDR3 length, clone size, J gene, D gene, V gene, CDR3 DNA, CDR3 protein. A D gene is named only where the DNA matches it firmly. Some rows mark clone size as missing; the rest say once, few, many or name a class of expanded clone.

>13|many|TRBJ2-5|NA|TRBV7-2
TGTGCCAGCAGCAGGAGCCCAATCGAGCCCCAGTACTTC
CASSRSPIEPQYF
>14|many|TRBJ2-5|NA|TRBV12-3/TRBV12-4
TGTGCCAGCAGTTGGGACCCGCACCAAGAGACCCAGTACTTC
CASSWDPHQETQYF
>14|many|TRBJ1-2|NA|TRBV19
TGTGCCAGTAGTATCGGGACCGCAAACTATGGCTACACCTTC
CASSIGTANYGYTF
>17|many|TRBJ2-7|TRBD1|TRBV4-2
TGTGCCAGCAGCCAAGATCCCCCCGGGACAGGGTCCTACGAGCAGTACTTC
CASSQDPPGTGSYEQYF
>14|NA|TRBJ2-5|NA|TRBV11-3
TGTGCCAGCAGCTCGGAACTAGACCAAGAGACCCAGTACTTC
CASSSELDQETQYF
>15|many|TRBJ2-5|NA|TRBV6-1
TGTGCCAGCAGTGAAGCGATCCAGGACCAAGAGACCCGGTACTTC
CASSEAIQDQETRYF
>12|many|TRBJ2-7|NA|TRBV28
TGTGCCAGCACCACTAGTCCCGGCGAGCAGTACTTC
CASTTSPGEQYF
>11|many|TRBJ1-1|NA|TRBV20-1
TGCAGTGCTAGAGAAGGAACTGAAGCTTTCTTT
CSAREGTEAFF
>17|NA|TRBJ1-6|NA|TRBV28
TGTGCCAGCAGTTTCGGGTTGAGCGCGGATTATAATTCACCCCTCCACTTT
CASSFGLSADYNSPLHF
>13|many|TRBJ1-1|TRBD1|TRBV12-3/TRBV12-4
TGTGCCAGCAGTTTAGACAGGGGGTATGAAGCTTTCTTT
CASSLDRGYEAFF
>14|NA|TRBJ2-5|NA|TRBV6-1
TGTGCCAGCAGTGAAGCCGTGGGGAGGGAGACCCAGTACTTC
CASSEAVGRETQYF
>16|NA|TRBJ2-5|TRBD2|TRBV6-5
TGTGCCAGCAACTTACTAGCGGGAGAAGTGCGAGAGACCCAGTATTTC
CASNLLAGEVRETQYF
>16|few|TRBJ2-2|TRBD1|TRBV20-1
TGCAGTGCGAGAATAGCCGGACAGGGTTTTACCGGGGAGCTGTTTTTT
CSARIAGQGFTGELFF
>12|many|TRBJ1-1|TRBD1|TRBV16
TGTGCCAGCAGCCCCCAGACAGGGGGTGCTTTCTTT
CASSPQTGGAFF
>15|many|TRBJ2-7|NA|TRBV14
TGTGCCAGCAGCCAAGTTTCGTACATCTCCTACGAGCAGTACTTC
CASSQVSYISYEQYF
>14|many|TRBJ1-2|NA|TRBV6-2/TRBV6-3
TGTGCCAGCACCCAAACAGGGCCCCTCGGTGGCTACACCTTC
CASTQTGPLGGYTF
>15|many|TRBJ1-1|NA|TRBV19
TGTGCCAGTAGTATGGGGGGGAGAACAGGCACTGAAGCTTTCTTT
CASSMGGRTGTEAFF
>15|many|TRBJ2-7|NA|TRBV6-2/TRBV6-3
TGTGCCAGCAGTTACACCACCCCGGGAGCCGACGAGCAGTACTTC
CASSYTTPGADEQYF
>15|NA|TRBJ2-5|TRBD1|TRBV6-1
TGTGCCAGCACTACCGGACAGGGGCACCAAGAGACCCAGTACTTC
CASTTGQGHQETQYF
>14|many|TRBJ2-7|NA|TRBV29-1
TGCAGCGTCAAGGGGCAGTCGGGCCGCTACGAGCAGTACTTC
CSVKGQSGRYEQYF
>14|NA|TRBJ2-2|NA|TRBV12-3/TRBV12-4
TGTGCCAGCAGTTTCCAGTACCCCACCGGGGAGCTGTTTTTT
CASSFQYPTGELFF
>14|many|TRBJ1-1|TRBD1|TRBV20-1
TGCAGTGCTGACAGGGTCCAGATGAACACTGAAGCTTTCTTT
CSADRVQMNTEAFF
>14|NA|TRBJ1-1|TRBD1|TRBV2
TGTGCCAGCAGTGCCGCAGGGGGTCTCTCTGAAGCTTTCTTT
CASSAAGGLSEAFF
>12|many|TRBJ2-7|NA|TRBV10-2
TGCGCCAGCGGGGACCGGACCTACGAGCAGTACTTC
CASGDRTYEQYF
>12|many|TRBJ2-7|NA|TRBV7-8
TGTGCCAGCAGCTTAGTCGTTTACGAGCAGTACTTC
CASSLVVYEQYF
>15|NA|TRBJ1-2|TRBD1|TRBV6-2/TRBV6-3
TGTGCCAGCAGGGCCCCGGGACAGGGCAACTATGGCTACACCTTC
CASRAPGQGNYGYTF
>13|many|TRBJ2-7|NA|TRBV5-1
TGCGCCAGCAGCGGATCAGTAGGTACGAGGCAGTACTTC
CASSGSVGTRQYF
>14|few|TRBJ2-7|TRBD2|TRBV6-5
TGTGCCAGCAGTGTACTAGCGGTGTCCTACGAGCAGTACTTC
CASSVLAVSYEQYF
>13|many|TRBJ2-2|TRBD2|TRBV12-3/TRBV12-4
TGTGCCCTTGGGGGGGAAAACACCGGGGAGCTGTTTTTT
CALGGENTGELFF
>16|few|TRBJ2-5|TRBD1|TRBV6-1
TGTGCCAGCAGCATAGGACCGGGACAGGGGCAAGAGACCCAGTACTTC
CASSIGPGQGQETQYF
>15|NA|TRBJ2-7|TRBD1|TRBV11-2
TGTGCCAGCAGCCTCTCGGACAGGGGGGCATACGAGCAGTACTTC
CASSLSDRGAYEQYF
>14|many|TRBJ2-7|TRBD1|TRBV13
TGTGCCAGCAGTTCCGGGACAGGGGTTTCCGAGCAGTACTTC
CASSSGTGVSEQYF
>15|many|TRBJ1-6|NA|TRBV3-1
TGTGCCAGCAGCGACCGGACAGCCTATAATTCACCCCTCCACTTT
CASSDRTAYNSPLHF
>13|NA|TRBJ1-1|NA|TRBV6-2/TRBV6-3
TGTGCCAGCAGTTTATCCGTGGTTACTGAAGCTTTCTTT
CASSLSVVTEAFF
>15|many|TRBJ2-7|NA|TRBV5-1
TGCGCCAGCAGCTTGGTTGGGGCAGGGAGAGACGAGCAGTACTTC
CASSLVGAGRDEQYF
>15|NA|TRBJ2-7|TRBD2|TRBV12-3/TRBV12-4
TGTGCCAGCAGTTTACCAGCGGGAGGGCCACGGGAGCAGTACTTC
CASSLPAGGPREQYF
>15|many|TRBJ1-1|NA|TRBV10-3
TGTGCCATCAGTGATCGGGCAGCCCAGAACACTGAAGCTTTCTTT
CAISDRAAQNTEAFF
>13|many|TRBJ1-2|NA|TRBV13
TGTGCCAGCAGCTTAGTACAGCTCTATGGCTACACCTTC
CASSLVQLYGYTF
>13|NA|TRBJ1-2|NA|TRBV6-1
TGTGCCAGCAGAGAACAGGGAAGCTATGGCTACACCTTC
CASREQGSYGYTF
>15|once|TRBJ2-5|NA|TRBV12-3/TRBV12-4
TGTGCCAGCAGTTCCCAATTCATTAAGACGGAGACCCAGTACTTC
CASSSQFIKTETQYF
>15|NA|TRBJ1-2|NA|TRBV6-1
TGTGCCAGCAGTGACACAGGGACGGGTAGCGACGGCTACACCTTC
CASSDTGTGSDGYTF